This TCR beta chain came from a study of Ad26.COV2.S vaccination and SARS-CoV-2 variants. V was shortened by 9 bases and J by 2 bases, with 17 bases between the two germline ends. There are 14 residues in the CDR3. Germline CDR1 and CDR2: LNHDA and SQIVND (reference sequence). As for treatment: over 15 received Ad26.COV2.S at low or high dose, single or two shots; roughly five received placebo; per-sample allocation not given. Repertoires come from day 63 after the first vaccine or placebo injection. This table comes from immunoSEQ multiplex PCR, and its TCRdb copy is limited to in-frame clones, with some not included. Of around 500,000 clones listed, approximately 90% are singletons.

The chain employs TRBV19 and TRBJ2-7; D might be TRBD2 (6 bases). The source is a person aged 18-60 years who received the Ad26.COV2.S COVID-19 vaccine or a placebo. Sample: peripheral blood, taken in a trial of Ad26.COV2.S vaccine versus placebo. The CDR3 DNA is TGTGCCAGCTCCGATGCGGGACCCACCTACGAGCAGTACTTC. Amino acid sequence: CASSDAGPTYEQYF.